Listed here are 27 T cell receptor beta chains from one sample, sequenced in a study of vaccination and CD4 T cells after COVID-19. Oncomine TCR Beta short-read sequencing was applied to DNA from cultured CD4+ T cells. TCRdb re-called the PCR reads with MiXCR, one entry per CDR3 protein. The profile shows around 12,000 distinct CDR3 sequences, approximately 80% of them singletons. As for treatment: approximately 9-day PBMC culture with coronavirus spike peptide pools or control peptides (ViraFEST assay). Which antigens these TCRs recognize remains unknown. Material: CD4+ T cells from blood, cultured in vitro. The receptors here all came from a human donor who had recovered from COVID-19.

The CDR3 loop is CAISDRGVSGSYNEQFF. CDR3 nucleotides: TGTGCCATCAGTGATAGGGGGGTTAGCGGTTCCTACAATGAGCAGTTCTTC. V is TRBV10-3 and J is TRBJ2-1; D possibly matches TRBD1 or TRBD2 (6 bases each). Germline loops: CDR1 ENHRY, CDR2 SYGVKD. V was trimmed by 3 bases and J by 1 base, leaving 16 bases between them. The CDR3 sequence is 17 residues long.

The sample holds one count of this clonotype. The chain joins TRBV19 to TRBJ1-1; D possibly corresponds to TRBD1 (5 bases). The V gene lost 6 bases and the J gene lost 5 bases, with 22 bases spanning the gap. Germline lookup yields CDR1 LNHDA and CDR2 SQIVND (reference sequence). CDR3 length equals 16 residues. The CDR3 sequence: CASSEGRARVWTEAFF. CDR3 bases: TGTGCCAGTAGCGAGGGGAGGGCGAGGGTTTGGACTGAAGCTTTCTTT.

The chain is built from TRBV4-3 and TRBJ1-5; D not certain. Germline V gives CDR1 LGHNA, CDR2 YSLEER. Trimming took 0 bases from V and 2 from J, leaving 8 bases between them. This CDR3 is built from 15 residues. This CDR3 is CASSQDNEGNQPQHF. CDR3 in DNA: TGCGCCAGCAGCCAAGACAACGAGGGCAATCAGCCCCAGCATTTT.

The chain is built from TRBV24-1 and TRBJ1-3, with 7 positions matching TRBD1. Germline assignment: CDR1 KGHDR and CDR2 SFDVKD. Unmatched junction bases numbered 4, after V lost 8 bases and J lost 4 bases. CDR3 length equals 13 residues. The CDR3 reads CATTGTDGNTIYF. DNA of the CDR3: TGTGCCACCACCGGGACAGACGGAAACACCATATATTTT.

This chain uses TRBV15 with TRBJ2-1, with D perhaps matching TRBD2 (6 bases). Germline CDR1 is LNHNV and CDR2 is YYDKDF (reference sequence). Trimming removed 0 bases from V and 9 bases from J, with 9 bases in between. This CDR3 region has 13 residues. The CDR3 DNA reads as TGTGCCACCAGCAGAGATGTGGGGGGTGAGCAGTTCTTC. Translated: CATSRDVGGEQFF.

The V and J genes are TRBV20-1 and TRBJ2-2; D might be TRBD2 (5 bases). Germline V gene sequence: CDR1 DFQATT, CDR2 SNEGSKA (reference sequence). V lost 1 base to trimming and J lost 5 bases, with 11 bases between them. There are 14 residues in the CDR3. CDR3 coding DNA: TGCAGTGCTAGAGTGGGGAGTTGGACCGGGGAGCTGTTTTTT. Its translation is CSARVGSWTGELFF.

This rearrangement joins TRBV20-1 to TRBJ2-7; D gene unclear. CDR1 and CDR2 from the germline V gene are DFQATT and SNEGSKA (reference sequence). V was clipped by 0 bases and J by 3 bases, with 9 bases between them. The CDR3 sequence is 13 residues long. CDR3 DNA: TGCAGTGCTAGAGATCAAAGCGACTACGAGCAGTACTTC. Translated, it gives CSARDQSDYEQYF.

The chain carries TRBV5-1 and TRBJ2-1, with 7 nucleotides matching TRBD2. This CDR3 contains 14 residues. V dropped 0 bases and J dropped 9; count of bases not matched to a gene: 6. Germline CDR1 and CDR2: SGHRS and YFSETQ. CDR3 sequence: CASSLGEGGGEQFF. DNA for the CDR3: TGCGCCAGCAGCTTGGGGGAGGGCGGGGGTGAGCAGTTCTTC.

The chain joins TRBV7-2 to TRBJ2-5, with TRBD2 as a possible D gene (6 bases). V was trimmed by 5 bases and J by 0 bases, leaving 16 bases between them. This CDR3 contains 16 residues. The germline V gene has CDR1 SGHTA and CDR2 FQGNSA. The CDR3 reads CASSPGRGTNQETQYF. The CDR3, as DNA: TGTGCCAGCAGCCCCGGGAGAGGGACCAACCAAGAGACCCAGTACTTC.

The chain carries TRBV23-1 and TRBJ1-1; D not certain. TRBV23-1 is classed as an ORF, of uncertain function. This CDR3 region has 16 residues. The germline V and J ends were trimmed by 8 bases and 0 bases, with 19 bases remaining between them. The CDR3 nucleotides read TGCGCCAGCCACCCTGAGATGACGGCTTTGAACACTGAAGCTTTCTTT. The encoded protein is CASHPEMTALNTEAFF.

The CDR3 nucleotides read TGTGCCAGCAGCGTAGGATCGACCGCGGGGAATTCACCCCTCCACTTT. Translating gives CASSVGSTAGNSPLHF. The chain is built from TRBV9 and TRBJ1-6; no firm D call. The germline gives CDR1 SGDLS, CDR2 YYNGEE. The V and J ends lost 0 bases and 7 bases respectively, with 14 bases between them. CDR3 size: 16 residues.

The gene calls are TRBV24-1 and TRBJ2-3, with no clear D. Trimming cost V 6 bases and J 2 bases, with 8 bases left between them. Germline V CDR1 and CDR2: KGHDR, SFDVKD. CDR3 length equals 13 residues. The CDR3 loop is CATSPPFTDTQYF. In nucleotides, the CDR3 is TGTGCCACCAGTCCACCCTTCACAGATACGCAGTATTTT.

The V call is TRBV6-2 or TRBV6-3, the J call TRBJ2-1; D may be TRBD1 (5 bases). Trimming took 5 bases from V and 5 from J, leaving 19 bases between them. Germline values: CDR1 MNHEY, CDR2 SVGEGT. The CDR3 is 16 residues long. The CDR3: CASSPYMGRRDNEQFF. CDR3 in DNA: TGTGCCAGCAGTCCCTATATGGGGCGCCGGGACAATGAGCAGTTCTTC.

J is TRBJ2-7 and V is TRBV7-2; possibly TRBD2 for D (5 bases). CDR3 length equals 15 residues. Germline assignment: CDR1 SGHTA and CDR2 FQGNSA. The V end was cut by 5 bases, the J end by 1 base, with 15 bases between. CDR3 protein: CASSLLGSGSYEQYF. CDR3 coding DNA: TGTGCCAGCAGCCTCCTTGGGTCGGGATCCTACGAGCAGTACTTC.

The V gene is TRBV18, the J gene TRBJ1-2, with unresolved D. The CDR3 spans 14 residues. CDR1 and CDR2 from the germline V gene are KGHSH and LQKENI. V was clipped by 3 bases and J by 4 bases, with 12 bases between them. The CDR3 nucleotides are TGTGCCAGCTCACCCGCGGAGGGCGGCTATGGCTACACCTTC. Translating gives CASSPAEGGYGYTF.

By share, this clonotype ranks as medium-sized. The chain uses TRBV7-2 and TRBJ2-7, with D unclear. CDR3 length equals 15 residues. V lost 5 bases, J lost 2 bases, and 16 bases lay in between. Germline V gene lookup returns CDR1 SGHTA and CDR2 FQGNSA. CDR3 coding DNA: TGTGCCAGCAGCCCCAGCTACCTCAACACCTACGAGCAGTACTTC. This sequence encodes CASSPSYLNTYEQYF.

CDR3 protein: CASRDRSEAFF. The DNA of the CDR3 is TGTGCCAGCAGGGACAGATCAGAAGCTTTCTTT. This chain links TRBV28 with TRBJ1-1, with D tentatively TRBD1 (6 bases). The V gene lost 6 bases and the J gene lost 8 bases, with 10 bases spanning the gap. The CDR3 sequence is 11 residues long. Germline CDR1 MDHEN, CDR2 SYDVKM.

This clonotype appeared a single time. The rearrangement links TRBV11-2 to TRBJ2-2; 16 positions match TRBD2. CDR1 is SGHAT, CDR2 FQNNGV, per germline. V lost 5 bases and J lost 7; bases outside the gene matches: 7. The CDR3 extends over 17 amino acids. The CDR3 coding sequence is TGTGCCAGCAGCCAGGGGGGACTAGCGGGAGGGGTCGGGGAGCTGTTTTTT. Translating it yields CASSQGGLAGGVGELFF.

This clonotype has more than one count but fewer than ten. This chain links TRBV6-1 with TRBJ1-5; 9 bases match TRBD1. The germline V gene has CDR1 MNHNS and CDR2 SASEGT. This CDR3 is 15 amino acids long. V lost 6 bases, J lost 1 base, and 4 bases stayed unmatched. This CDR3 reads CASRVDRGSNQPQHF. The CDR3 DNA reads TGTGCCAGCAGAGTCGACAGGGGGAGCAATCAGCCCCAGCATTTT.

This clonotype is large. V usage is TRBV6-1 and J usage is TRBJ1-2, with D perhaps matching TRBD1 (6 bases). CDR1 is MNHNS, CDR2 SASEGT, per germline. V was shortened by 9 bases and J by 4 bases, with 15 bases between the two germline ends. The CDR3 is 13 amino acids. The DNA of the CDR3 is TGTGCCAGTCAAACACAGGGACGCTATGGCTACACCTTC. Protein sequence: CASQTQGRYGYTF.

This rearrangement joins TRBV6-1 to TRBJ1-5; 8 bases fit TRBD1. Germline CDR1 and CDR2: MNHNS and SASEGT. Losses at the gene ends were 5 bases for V and 9 bases for J; bases not matched to a gene: 6. The CDR3 spans 13 residues. The CDR3 spells CASSKDRVRPQHF. DNA of the CDR3: TGTGCCAGCAGTAAGGACAGGGTAAGGCCCCAGCATTTT.

V usage is TRBV5-4 and J usage is TRBJ1-5; D gene unclear. The CDR3 is 20 residues long. CDR1 and CDR2 (germline): SGHNT, YYREEE (reference sequence). Trimming took 6 bases from V and 0 from J, leaving 28 bases between them. Written as DNA, the CDR3 is TGTGCCAGCACCCTGCCCCCGATGCTACCACCCACAGATAGCAATCAGCCCCAGCATTTT. This sequence encodes CASTLPPMLPPTDSNQPQHF. Using reference TRBV5-4 and TRBJ1-5 for the parts outside the CDR3, the full variable domain is ETGVTQSPTHLIKTRGQQVTLRCSSQSGHNTVSWYQQALGQGPQFIFQYYREEENGRGNFPPRFSGLQFPNYSSELNVNALELDDSALYLCASTLPPMLPPTDSNQPQHFGDGTRLSIL.

This chain links TRBV15 with TRBJ2-7, with TRBD2 identical over 8 bases. In germline, CDR1 is LNHNV, CDR2 YYDKDF (reference sequence). The V gene end was trimmed by 1 base and the J gene end by 4 bases; junction bases not matched to a gene: 6. The CDR3 is 15 amino acids. The CDR3 DNA reads TGTGCCACCAGCAGAGTCGCGGGGGGTGTTTACGAGCAGTACTTC. Its translation: CATSRVAGGVYEQYF.

The chain carries TRBV19 and TRBJ1-2; TRBD1 aligns across 7 bases. Unmatched junction bases numbered 8, after V lost 7 bases and J lost 6 bases. CDR3 size: 13 residues. The germline gives CDR1 LNHDA, CDR2 SQIVND (reference sequence). The chain's CDR3 is CASTLPTGNGYTF. The CDR3 bases are TGTGCCAGTACTCTACCGACAGGGAATGGCTACACCTTC.

The chain recombines TRBV7-9 with TRBJ1-2; 7 bases align to TRBD1. The CDR3 runs to 16 residues. In germline, CDR1 is SEHNR, CDR2 FQNEAQ (reference sequence). The ends lost 6 bases at V and 0 bases at J; junction bases unmatched: 10. CDR3 sequence (DNA): TGTGCCAGCAGACCCGACAGGGCGAAAGCTAACTATGGCTACACCTTC. Protein: CASRPDRAKANYGYTF.

V and J are TRBV2 and TRBJ1-2; tentatively, D is TRBD1 (5 bases). V was trimmed by 6 bases and J by 4 bases, leaving 18 bases between them. Germline values: CDR1 SNHLY, CDR2 FYNNEI. The CDR3 totals 15 residues. CDR3 amino acids: CASSPGAGRGYGYTF. The CDR3 DNA reads as TGTGCCAGCAGCCCCGGGGCAGGGCGGGGCTATGGCTACACCTTC.

This rearrangement joins TRBV11-3 to TRBJ2-7, with D tentatively TRBD1 (5 bases). This CDR3 has 14 amino acids. Germline V gives CDR1 SGHNT, CDR2 YENEEA. Trimming took 0 bases from V and 7 from J, leaving 13 bases between them. The CDR3 region is CASSLEGDLTEQYF. The CDR3 DNA is TGTGCCAGCAGCTTAGAAGGGGATCTAACAGAGCAGTACTTC.